The 11 T cell receptor beta chains below all came from one sample that was sequenced in a study of T cell responses to AZD1222 COVID-19 vaccine. The data were produced by immunoSEQ multiplex PCR, yet TCRdb's version contains in-frame clones alone and is incomplete. The sample shows 120,000 or so clones, around nine tenths of them seen only once. The source was peripheral blood, collected on day 0 of AZD1222 vaccination. The origin of the receptors is an adult in good health.

This clone has a handful of counts. This chain links TRBV5-1 with TRBJ2-2, with D maybe TRBD1 (5 bases). CDR1 is SGHRS and CDR2 is YFSETQ in the germline V gene. The CDR3 is 17 amino acids. Trimming stripped 3 bases from V and 1 base from J, with 16 bases between. The CDR3 here is CASSSDLTVRNTGELFF. The CDR3 DNA reads as TGCGCCAGCAGCTCTGACCTGACAGTTAGGAACACCGGGGAGCTGTTTTTT.

The chain joins TRBV3-1 (or the pseudogene TRBV3-2) to TRBJ2-5; TRBD1 matches 8 bases. The J segment lost 5 bases and the V segment lost 6 bases, leaving 5 bases of the junction unmatched. The CDR3 loop spans 13 amino acids. CDR1 is LGHDT and CDR2 is YNNKEL in the germline V gene (reference sequence). This chain's CDR3 is CASRDRADETQYF. CDR3 nucleotide sequence: TGTGCCAGCAGGGACAGGGCGGACGAGACCCAGTACTTC.

V usage is TRBV2 and J usage is TRBJ1-4; D remains ambiguous. The CDR3 is 13 residues long. Germline-derived CDR1 and CDR2 are SNHLY and FYNNEI. V lost 4 bases, J lost 3 bases, and 6 bases lay in between. CDR3 sequence (DNA): TGTGCCAGCAGTGGGGCGGCTAATGAAAAACTGTTTTTT. Protein product: CASSGAANEKLFF. The whole variable domain, filled in from reference TRBV2 and TRBJ1-4, reads EPEVTQTPSHQVTQMGQEVILRCVPISNHLYFYWYRQILGQKVEFLVSFYNNEISEKSEIFDDQFSVERPDGSNFTLKIRSTKLEDSAMYFCASSGAANEKLFFGSGTQLSVL.

The rearrangement uses TRBV7-9 and TRBJ2-2; D ambiguous. CDR1 SEHNR and CDR2 FQNEAQ come from the germline V gene (reference sequence). Trimming took off 1 base at V and 4 bases at J, with 4 bases between the two ends. The CDR3 consists of 13 residues. The CDR3 protein is CASSLEPTGELFF. The CDR3, as DNA: TGTGCCAGCAGCTTAGAGCCCACCGGGGAGCTGTTTTTT. The variable domain in full, with the rest retrieved from reference TRBV7-9 and TRBJ2-2, is DTGVSQNPRHKITKRGQNVTFRCDPISEHNRLYWYRQTLGQGPEFLTYFQNEAQLEKSRLLSDRFSAERPKGSFSTLEIQRTEQGDSAMYLCASSLEPTGELFFGEGSRLTVL.

The CDR3 reads CASSQDLLARYIQYF. In nucleotides, the CDR3 is TGCGCCAGCAGCCAAGATTTGTTAGCTCGGTACATTCAGTACTTC. J is TRBJ2-4 and V is TRBV4-1; no firm D call. Germline CDR1 and CDR2: MGHRA and YSYEKL. With 0 bases removed from V and 8 bases from J, the gap between germline ends came to 14 bases. The CDR3 contains 15 residues.

The V and J genes are TRBV4-1 and TRBJ1-5, with D possibly matching TRBD1 (5 bases). CDR3 size: 15 residues. V shed 0 bases and J shed 4 bases, with 10 bases lying between them. Germline-derived CDR1 and CDR2 are MGHRA and YSYEKL. The CDR3 region has the DNA TGCGCCAGCAGCCAAGAAGGCCCAGGGAATCAGCCCCAGCATTTT. Amino acids: CASSQEGPGNQPQHF.

The V call is TRBV6-5, the J call TRBJ2-7; no definite D call. The CDR3 sequence is 15 residues long. Germline CDR1 reads MNHEY; CDR2 reads SVGAGI. With 6 bases removed from V and 2 bases from J, the gap between germline ends came to 17 bases. The CDR3: CASRSNSFGAYEQYF. CDR3 DNA sequence: TGTGCCAGCAGATCCAATTCTTTTGGGGCCTACGAGCAGTACTTC.

The V call is TRBV29-1, the J call TRBJ2-3; D may be TRBD2 (5 bases). The germline gives CDR1 SQVTM, CDR2 ANQGSEA. V lost 2 bases and J 3 bases, leaving 9 bases between the germline ends. This CDR3 spans 13 amino acids. CDR3 sequence: CSVETRLTDTQYF. The CDR3 DNA is TGCAGCGTTGAAACTAGACTGACAGATACGCAGTATTTT.

The genes are TRBV25-1 and TRBJ1-1; D gene unclear. V was pared by 1 base and J by 7 bases, with 13 bases between. Looked up from germline, CDR1 is MGHDK and CDR2 is SYGVNS. The CDR3 has 14 amino acids. CDR3 protein: CASSEWGGSREAFF. The CDR3 region has the DNA TGTGCCAGCAGTGAATGGGGAGGGAGCCGTGAAGCTTTCTTT.

The chain uses TRBV25-1 and TRBJ2-5; 7 bases match TRBD2. Germline V gene data show CDR1 as MGHDK and CDR2 as SYGVNS. This CDR3 has 16 residues. The V and J ends lost 1 base and 2 bases, in that order; junction bases with no gene match: 7. Written as DNA, the CDR3 is TGTGCCAGCAGTGAATTCGGTCTAGCGGCACAAGAGACCCAGTACTTC. It yields the protein CASSEFGLAAQETQYF.

The chain has TRBV12-3 or TRBV12-4 and TRBJ1-2, with TRBD1 matching over 11 bases. The CDR3 is 13 amino acids. V lost 7 bases, J lost 7 bases, and 5 bases stayed unmatched. The CDR3 sequence is CASTRDRGFGYTF. The CDR3 bases are TGTGCCAGCACCCGGGACAGGGGGTTTGGCTACACCTTC.